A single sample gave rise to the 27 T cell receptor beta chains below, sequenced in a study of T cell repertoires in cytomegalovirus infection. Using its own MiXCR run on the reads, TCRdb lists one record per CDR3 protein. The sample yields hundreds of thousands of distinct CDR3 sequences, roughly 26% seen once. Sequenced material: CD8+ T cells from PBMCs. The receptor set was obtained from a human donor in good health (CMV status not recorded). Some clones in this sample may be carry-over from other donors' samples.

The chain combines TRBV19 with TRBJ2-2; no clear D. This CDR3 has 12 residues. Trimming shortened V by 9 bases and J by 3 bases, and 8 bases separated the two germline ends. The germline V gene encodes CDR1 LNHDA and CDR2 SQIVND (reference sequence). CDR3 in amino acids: CASFVDTGELFF. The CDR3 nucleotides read TGTGCCAGCTTTGTAGACACCGGGGAGCTGTTTTTT.

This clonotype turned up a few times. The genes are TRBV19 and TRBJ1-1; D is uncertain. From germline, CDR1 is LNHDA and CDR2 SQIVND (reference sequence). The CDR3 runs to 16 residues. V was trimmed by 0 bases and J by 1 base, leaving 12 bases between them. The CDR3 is CASSIEVAITNTEAFF. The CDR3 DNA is TGTGCCAGTAGTATAGAGGTGGCCATAACGAACACTGAAGCTTTCTTT.

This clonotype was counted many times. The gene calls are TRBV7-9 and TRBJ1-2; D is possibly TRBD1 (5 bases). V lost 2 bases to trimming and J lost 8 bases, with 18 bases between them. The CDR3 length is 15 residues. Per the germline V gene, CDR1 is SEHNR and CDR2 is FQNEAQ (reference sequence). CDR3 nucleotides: TGTGCCAGCAGCTTACCTCCAGGGATAGATAGGGGCTACACCTTC. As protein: CASSLPPGIDRGYTF.

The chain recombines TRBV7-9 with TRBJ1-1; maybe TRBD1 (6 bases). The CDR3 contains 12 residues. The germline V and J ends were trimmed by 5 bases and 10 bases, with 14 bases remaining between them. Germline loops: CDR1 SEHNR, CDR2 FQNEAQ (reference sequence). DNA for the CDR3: TGTGCCAGCAGCCCATCTAAGGGGGTAGCTTTCTTT. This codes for CASSPSKGVAFF.

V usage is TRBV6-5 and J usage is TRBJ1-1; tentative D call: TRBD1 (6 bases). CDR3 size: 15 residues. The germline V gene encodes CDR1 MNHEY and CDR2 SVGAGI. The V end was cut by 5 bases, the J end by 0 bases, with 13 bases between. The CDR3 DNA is TGTGCCAGCAGTCAAGGGGGGCCCATGAACACTGAAGCTTTCTTT. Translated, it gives CASSQGGPMNTEAFF.

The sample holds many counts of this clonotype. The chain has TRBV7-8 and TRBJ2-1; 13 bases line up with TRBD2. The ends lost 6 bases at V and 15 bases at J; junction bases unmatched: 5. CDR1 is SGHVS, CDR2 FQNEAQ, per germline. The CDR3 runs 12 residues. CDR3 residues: CASRTLAGGVFF. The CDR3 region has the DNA TGTGCCAGCAGGACACTAGCGGGGGGGGTGTTCTTC.

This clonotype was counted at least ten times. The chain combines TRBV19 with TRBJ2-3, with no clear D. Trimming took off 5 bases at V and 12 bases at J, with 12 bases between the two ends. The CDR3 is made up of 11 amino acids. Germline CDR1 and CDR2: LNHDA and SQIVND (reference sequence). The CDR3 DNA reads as TGTGCCAGTAGTCCAGGCAAGGATCAGTATTTT. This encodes CASSPGKDQYF. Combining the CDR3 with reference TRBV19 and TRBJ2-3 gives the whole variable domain DGGITQSPKYLFRKEGQNVTLSCEQNLNHDAMYWYRQDPGQGLRLIYYSQIVNDFQKGDIAEGYSVSREKKESFPLTVTSAQKNPTAFYLCASSPGKDQYFGPGTRLTVL.

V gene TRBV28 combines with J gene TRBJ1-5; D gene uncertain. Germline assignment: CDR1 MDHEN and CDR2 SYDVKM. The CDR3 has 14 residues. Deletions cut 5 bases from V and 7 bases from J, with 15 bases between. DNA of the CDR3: TGTGCCAGCAGTCTTGGACGGGCTGGACAGCCCCAGCATTTT. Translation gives CASSLGRAGQPQHF.

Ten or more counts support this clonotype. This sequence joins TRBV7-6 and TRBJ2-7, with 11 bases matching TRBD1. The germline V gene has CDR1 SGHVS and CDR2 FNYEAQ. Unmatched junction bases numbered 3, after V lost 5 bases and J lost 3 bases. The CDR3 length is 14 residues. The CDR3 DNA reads TGTGCCAGCAGCCAAGGGACAGGGGGCTACGAGCAGTACTTC. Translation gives CASSQGTGGYEQYF.

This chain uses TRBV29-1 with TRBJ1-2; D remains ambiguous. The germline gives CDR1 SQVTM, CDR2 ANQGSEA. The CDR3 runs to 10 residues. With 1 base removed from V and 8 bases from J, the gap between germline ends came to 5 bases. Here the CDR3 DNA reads TGCAGCGTTGAAGGAGGCGGCTACACCTTC. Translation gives CSVEGGGYTF.

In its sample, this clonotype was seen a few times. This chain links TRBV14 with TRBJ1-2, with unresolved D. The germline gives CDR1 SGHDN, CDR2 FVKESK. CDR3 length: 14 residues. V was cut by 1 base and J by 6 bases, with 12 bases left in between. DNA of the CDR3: TGTGCCAGCAGCCAAGGGTTGGGCGAGGATGGCTACACCTTC. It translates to CASSQGLGEDGYTF.

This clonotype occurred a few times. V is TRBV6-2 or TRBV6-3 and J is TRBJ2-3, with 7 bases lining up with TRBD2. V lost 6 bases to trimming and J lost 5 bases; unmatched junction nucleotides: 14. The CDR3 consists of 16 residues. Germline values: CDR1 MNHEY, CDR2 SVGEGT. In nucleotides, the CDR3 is TGTGCCAGCAGACCCCTCCGGGGGGTTTCTCAAGATACGCAGTATTTT. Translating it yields CASRPLRGVSQDTQYF.

CDR3 in amino acids: CASRGEYGYTF. DNA for the CDR3: TGCGCCAGCAGAGGGGAATATGGCTACACCTTC. The gene calls are TRBV4-1 and TRBJ1-2; tentatively, D is TRBD1 (5 bases). The CDR3 contains 11 residues. Germline assignment: CDR1 MGHRA and CDR2 YSYEKL. With 6 bases removed from V and 5 bases from J, the gap between germline ends came to 7 bases.

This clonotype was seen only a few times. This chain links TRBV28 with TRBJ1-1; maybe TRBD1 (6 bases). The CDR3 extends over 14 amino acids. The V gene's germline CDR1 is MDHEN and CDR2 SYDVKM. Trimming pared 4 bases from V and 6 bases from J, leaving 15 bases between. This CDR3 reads CASSSVRDNPEAFF. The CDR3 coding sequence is TGTGCCAGCAGTTCAGTCCGGGACAACCCTGAAGCTTTCTTT.

CDR3 sequence (DNA): TGTGCCAGCAGCCATCCGAGGGGGGCCTACAATGAGCAGTTCTTC. Translation gives CASSHPRGAYNEQFF. The chain joins TRBV14 to TRBJ2-1; D possibly uses TRBD1 or TRBD2 (6 bases each). The CDR3 loop spans 15 amino acids. Looked up from germline, CDR1 is SGHDN and CDR2 is FVKESK. Trimming removed 3 bases from V and 2 bases from J, with 11 bases in between.

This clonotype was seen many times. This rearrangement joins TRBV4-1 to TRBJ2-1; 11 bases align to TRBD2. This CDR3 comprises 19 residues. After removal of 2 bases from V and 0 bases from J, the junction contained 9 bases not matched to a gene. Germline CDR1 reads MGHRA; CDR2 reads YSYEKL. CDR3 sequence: CASSQPFGTSGLSYNEQFF. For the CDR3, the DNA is TGCGCCAGCAGCCAACCTTTTGGGACTAGCGGACTCTCCTACAATGAGCAGTTCTTC.

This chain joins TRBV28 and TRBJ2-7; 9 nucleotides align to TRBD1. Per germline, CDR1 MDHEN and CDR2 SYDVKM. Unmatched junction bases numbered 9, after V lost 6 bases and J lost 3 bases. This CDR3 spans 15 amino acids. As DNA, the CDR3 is TGTGCCAGCAGGCGGACAGGGGCGACCTTCTACGAGCAGTACGTC. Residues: CASRRTGATFYEQYV.

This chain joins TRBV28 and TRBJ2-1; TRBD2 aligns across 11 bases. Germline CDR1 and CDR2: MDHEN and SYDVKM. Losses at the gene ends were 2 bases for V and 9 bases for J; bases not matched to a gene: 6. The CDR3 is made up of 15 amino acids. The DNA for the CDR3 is TGTGCCAGCAGTTTAGTTAGCGGGGGGGCCGGTGAGCAGTTCTTC. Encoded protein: CASSLVSGGAGEQFF.

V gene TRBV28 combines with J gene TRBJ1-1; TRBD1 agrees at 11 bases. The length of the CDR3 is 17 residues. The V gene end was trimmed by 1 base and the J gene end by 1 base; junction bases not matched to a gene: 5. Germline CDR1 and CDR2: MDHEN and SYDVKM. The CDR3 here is CASSLFGQGAWNTEAFF. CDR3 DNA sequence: TGTGCCAGCAGTTTATTTGGACAGGGGGCATGGAACACTGAAGCTTTCTTT.

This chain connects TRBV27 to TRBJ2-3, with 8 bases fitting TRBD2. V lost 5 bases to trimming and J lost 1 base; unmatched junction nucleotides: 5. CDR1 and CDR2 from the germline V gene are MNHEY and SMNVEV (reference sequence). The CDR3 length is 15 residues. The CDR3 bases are TGTGCCAGCAGTGTCGGGACTAGTGGCACAGATACGCAGTATTTT. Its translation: CASSVGTSGTDTQYF.

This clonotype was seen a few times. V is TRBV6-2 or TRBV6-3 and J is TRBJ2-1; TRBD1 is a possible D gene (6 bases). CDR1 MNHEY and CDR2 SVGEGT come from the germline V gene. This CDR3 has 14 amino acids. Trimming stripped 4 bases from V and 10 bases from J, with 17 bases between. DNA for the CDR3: TGTGCCAGCAGTTCCCCTCATACAGGGAAGGAGCAGTTCTTC. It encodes CASSSPHTGKEQFF.

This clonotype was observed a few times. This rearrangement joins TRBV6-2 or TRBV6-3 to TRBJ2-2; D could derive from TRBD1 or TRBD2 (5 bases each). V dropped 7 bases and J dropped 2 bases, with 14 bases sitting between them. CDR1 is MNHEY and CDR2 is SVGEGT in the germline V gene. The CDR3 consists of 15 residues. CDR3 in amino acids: CASKSGTVNTGELFF. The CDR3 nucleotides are TGTGCCAGCAAATCCGGGACGGTAAACACCGGGGAGCTGTTTTTT.

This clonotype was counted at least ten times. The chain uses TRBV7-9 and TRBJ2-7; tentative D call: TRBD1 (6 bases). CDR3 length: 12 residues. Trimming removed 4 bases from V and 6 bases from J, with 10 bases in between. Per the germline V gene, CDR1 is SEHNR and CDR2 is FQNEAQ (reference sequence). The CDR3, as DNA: TGTGCCAGCAGCTCCCAGGGGCGCGAGCAGTACGTC. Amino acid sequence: CASSSQGREQYV.

In DNA form, the CDR3 reads TGTGCCAGTAGCCCCCCCCAGGTGTCCTCGGGGGAGCTGTTTTTT. This gives the protein CASSPPQVSSGELFF. The chain couples TRBV19 to TRBJ2-2; the D is unclear. Germline V gene data show CDR1 as LNHDA and CDR2 as SQIVND (reference sequence). V was clipped by 6 bases and J by 8 bases, with 19 bases between them. The CDR3 totals 15 residues.

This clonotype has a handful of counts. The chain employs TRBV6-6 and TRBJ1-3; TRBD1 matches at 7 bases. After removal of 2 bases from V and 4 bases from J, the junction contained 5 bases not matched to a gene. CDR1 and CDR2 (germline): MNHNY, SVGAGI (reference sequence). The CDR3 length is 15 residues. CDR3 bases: TGTGCCAGCAGTTACCCAGGGGGTAGAGGAAACACCATATATTTT. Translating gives CASSYPGGRGNTIYF.

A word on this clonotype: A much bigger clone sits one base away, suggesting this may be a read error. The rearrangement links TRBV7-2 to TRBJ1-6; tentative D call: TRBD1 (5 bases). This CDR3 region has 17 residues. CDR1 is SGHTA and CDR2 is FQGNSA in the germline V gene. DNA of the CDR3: TGTGCCGGCAGCTTACCCAGGGAGGGCTCCTATAATTCACCCCTCCACTTT. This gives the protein CAGSLPREGSYNSPLHF. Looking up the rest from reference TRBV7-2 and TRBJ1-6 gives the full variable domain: GAGVSQSPSNKVTEKGKDVELRCDPISGHTALYWYRQSLGQGLEFLIYFQGNSAPDKSGLPSDRFSAERTGGSVSTLTIQRTQQEDSAVYLCAGSLPREGSYNSPLHFGNGTRLTVT.

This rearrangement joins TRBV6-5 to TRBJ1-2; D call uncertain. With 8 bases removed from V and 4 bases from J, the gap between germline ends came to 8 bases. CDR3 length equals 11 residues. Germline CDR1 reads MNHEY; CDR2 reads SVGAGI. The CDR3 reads CASGNSYGYTF. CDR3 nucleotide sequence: TGTGCCAGCGGCAACAGCTATGGCTACACCTTC.